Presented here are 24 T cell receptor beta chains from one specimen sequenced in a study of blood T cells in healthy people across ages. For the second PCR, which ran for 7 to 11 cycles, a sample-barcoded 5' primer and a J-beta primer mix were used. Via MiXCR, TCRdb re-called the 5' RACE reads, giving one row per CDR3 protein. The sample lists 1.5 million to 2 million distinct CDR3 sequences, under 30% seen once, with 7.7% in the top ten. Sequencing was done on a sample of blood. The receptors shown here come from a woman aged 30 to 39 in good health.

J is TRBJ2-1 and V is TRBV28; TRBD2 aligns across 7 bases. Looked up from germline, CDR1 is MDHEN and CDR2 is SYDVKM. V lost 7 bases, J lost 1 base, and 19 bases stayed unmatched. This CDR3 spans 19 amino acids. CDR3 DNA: TGTGCCAGCATTTCCCAAACGAACCCCCCTAGCGGTTCCTACAATGAGCAGTTCTTC. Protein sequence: CASISQTNPPSGSYNEQFF.

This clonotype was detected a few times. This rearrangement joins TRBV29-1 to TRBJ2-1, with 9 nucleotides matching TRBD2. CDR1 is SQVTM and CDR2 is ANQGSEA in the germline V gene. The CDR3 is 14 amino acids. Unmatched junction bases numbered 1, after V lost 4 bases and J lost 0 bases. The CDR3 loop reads CSVGLADSYNEQFF. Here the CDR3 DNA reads TGCAGCGTTGGACTAGCGGACTCCTACAATGAGCAGTTCTTC.

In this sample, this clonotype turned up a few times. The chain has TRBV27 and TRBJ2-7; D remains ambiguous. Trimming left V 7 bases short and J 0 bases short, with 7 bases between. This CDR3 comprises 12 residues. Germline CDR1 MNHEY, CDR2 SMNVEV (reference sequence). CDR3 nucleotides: TGTGCCAGCATGAACCCCTCCTACGAGCAGTACTTC. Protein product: CASMNPSYEQYF.

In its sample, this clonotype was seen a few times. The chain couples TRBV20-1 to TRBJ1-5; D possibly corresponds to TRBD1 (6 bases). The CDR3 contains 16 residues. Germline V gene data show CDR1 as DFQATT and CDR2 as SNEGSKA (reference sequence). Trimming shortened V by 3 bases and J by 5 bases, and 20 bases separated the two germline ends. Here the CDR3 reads CSARDSSKTKYQPQHF. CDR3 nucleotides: TGCAGTGCTAGGGACAGCTCAAAGACTAAATATCAGCCCCAGCATTTT.

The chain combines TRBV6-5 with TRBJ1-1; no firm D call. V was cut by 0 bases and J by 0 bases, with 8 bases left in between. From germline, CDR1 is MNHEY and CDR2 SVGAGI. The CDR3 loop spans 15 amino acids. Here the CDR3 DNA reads TGTGCCAGCAGTTACTCGTCCACACTGAACACTGAAGCTTTCTTT. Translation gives CASSYSSTLNTEAFF.

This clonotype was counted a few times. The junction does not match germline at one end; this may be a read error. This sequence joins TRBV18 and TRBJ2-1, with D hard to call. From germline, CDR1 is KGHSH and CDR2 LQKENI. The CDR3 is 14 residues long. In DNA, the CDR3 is TGTGCTAGCTCACCACCTTTCGCCGACAATGAGCAGTTCTTC. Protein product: CASSPPFADNEQFF.

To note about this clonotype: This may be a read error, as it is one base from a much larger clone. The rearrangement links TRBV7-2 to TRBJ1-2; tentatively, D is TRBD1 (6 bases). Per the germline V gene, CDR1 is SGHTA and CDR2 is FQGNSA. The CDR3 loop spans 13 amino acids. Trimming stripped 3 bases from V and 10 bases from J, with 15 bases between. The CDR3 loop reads CASSFLQGNDYTF. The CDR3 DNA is TGTGCCAGCAGCTTTCTCCAGGGGAATGACTACACCTTC. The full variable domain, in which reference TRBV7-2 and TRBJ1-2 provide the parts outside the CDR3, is GAGVSQSPSNKVTEKGKDVELRCDPISGHTALYWYRQSLGQGLEFLIYFQGNSAPDKSGLPSDRFSAERTGGSVSTLTIQRTQQEDSAVYLCASSFLQGNDYTFGSGTRLTVV.

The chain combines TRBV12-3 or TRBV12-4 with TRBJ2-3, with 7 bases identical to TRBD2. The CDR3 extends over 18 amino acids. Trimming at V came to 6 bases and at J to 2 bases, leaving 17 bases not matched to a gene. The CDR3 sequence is CASSPSGRGSSHTDTQYF. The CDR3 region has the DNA TGTGCCAGCAGCCCCTCGGGGCGGGGGTCTTCACACACAGATACGCAGTATTTT.

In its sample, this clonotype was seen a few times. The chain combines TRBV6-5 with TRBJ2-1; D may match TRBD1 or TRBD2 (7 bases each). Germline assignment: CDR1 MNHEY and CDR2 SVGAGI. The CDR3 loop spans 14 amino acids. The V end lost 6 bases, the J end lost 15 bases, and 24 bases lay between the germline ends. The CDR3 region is CASSPVRSAGGAFF. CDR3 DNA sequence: TGTGCCAGCAGCCCAGTACGGAGTGCAGGGGGGGCGTTCTTC.

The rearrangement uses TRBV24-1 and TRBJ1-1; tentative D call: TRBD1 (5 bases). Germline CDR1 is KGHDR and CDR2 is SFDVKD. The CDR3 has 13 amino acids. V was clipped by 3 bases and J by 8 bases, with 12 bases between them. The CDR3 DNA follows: TGTGCCACCAGTGATCTCGTCGGGACCGAAGCTTTCTTT. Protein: CATSDLVGTEAFF.

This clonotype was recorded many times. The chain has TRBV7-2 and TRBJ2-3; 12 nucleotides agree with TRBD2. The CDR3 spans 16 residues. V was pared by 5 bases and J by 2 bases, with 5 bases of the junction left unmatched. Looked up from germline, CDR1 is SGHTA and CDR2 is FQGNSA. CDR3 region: CASSPTSGSYTDTQYF. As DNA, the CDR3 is TGTGCCAGCAGCCCGACTAGCGGGAGTTACACAGATACGCAGTATTTT.

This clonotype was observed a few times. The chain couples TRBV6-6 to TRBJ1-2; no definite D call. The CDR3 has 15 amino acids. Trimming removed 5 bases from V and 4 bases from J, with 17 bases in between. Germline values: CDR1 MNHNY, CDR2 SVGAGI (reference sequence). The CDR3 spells CASSQQSSRSYGYTF. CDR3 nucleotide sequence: TGTGCCAGCAGTCAACAGTCCTCTAGGTCCTATGGCTACACCTTC.

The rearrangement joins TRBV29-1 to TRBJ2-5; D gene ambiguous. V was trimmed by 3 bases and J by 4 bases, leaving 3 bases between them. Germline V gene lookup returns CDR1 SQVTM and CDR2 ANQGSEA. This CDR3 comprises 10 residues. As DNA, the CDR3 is TGCAGCGTTGACAGAGAGACCCAGTACTTC. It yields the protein CSVDRETQYF.

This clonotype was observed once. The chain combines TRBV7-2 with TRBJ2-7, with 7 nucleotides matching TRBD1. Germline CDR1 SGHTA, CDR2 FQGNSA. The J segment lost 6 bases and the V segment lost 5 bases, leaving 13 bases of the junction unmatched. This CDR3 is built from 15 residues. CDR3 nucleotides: TGTGCCAGCAGCCCCATAGGGGGCGGGTTAGGCGAGCAGTACTTC. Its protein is CASSPIGGGLGEQYF.

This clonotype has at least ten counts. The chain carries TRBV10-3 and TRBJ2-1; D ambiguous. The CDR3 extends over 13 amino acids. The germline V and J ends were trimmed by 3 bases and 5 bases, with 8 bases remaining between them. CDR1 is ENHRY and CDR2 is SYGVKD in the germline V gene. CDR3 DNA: TGTGCCATCAGTGACGAGCTCCACAATGAGCAGTTCTTC. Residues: CAISDELHNEQFF.

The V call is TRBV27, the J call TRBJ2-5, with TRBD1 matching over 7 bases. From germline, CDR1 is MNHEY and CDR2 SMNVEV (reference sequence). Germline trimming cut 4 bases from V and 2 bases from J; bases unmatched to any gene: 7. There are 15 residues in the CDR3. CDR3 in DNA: TGTGCCAGCAGTTCGGGACAGAGTGGTCAAGAGACCCAGTACTTC. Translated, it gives CASSSGQSGQETQYF.

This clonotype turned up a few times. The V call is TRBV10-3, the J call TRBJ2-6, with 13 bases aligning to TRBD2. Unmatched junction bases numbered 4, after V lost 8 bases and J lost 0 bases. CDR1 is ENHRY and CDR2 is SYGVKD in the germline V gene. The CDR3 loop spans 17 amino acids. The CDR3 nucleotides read TGTGCCATCGGGGGGACTAGCGGGATCTCTGGGGCCAACGTCCTGACTTTC. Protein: CAIGGTSGISGANVLTF.

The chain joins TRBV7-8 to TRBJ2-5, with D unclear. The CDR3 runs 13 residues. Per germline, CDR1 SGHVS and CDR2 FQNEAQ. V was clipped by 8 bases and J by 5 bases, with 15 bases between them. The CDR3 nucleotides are TGTGCCAGCCAACTGCCCGTGGGGGAGACCCAGTACTTC. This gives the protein CASQLPVGETQYF.

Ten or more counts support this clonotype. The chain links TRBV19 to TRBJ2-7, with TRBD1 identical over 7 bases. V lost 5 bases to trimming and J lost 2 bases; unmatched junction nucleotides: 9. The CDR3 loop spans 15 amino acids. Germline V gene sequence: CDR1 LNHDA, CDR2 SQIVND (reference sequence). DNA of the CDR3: TGTGCCAGTAGTGTATCGGCAGGGGGACCCTACGAGCAGTACTTC. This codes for CASSVSAGGPYEQYF.

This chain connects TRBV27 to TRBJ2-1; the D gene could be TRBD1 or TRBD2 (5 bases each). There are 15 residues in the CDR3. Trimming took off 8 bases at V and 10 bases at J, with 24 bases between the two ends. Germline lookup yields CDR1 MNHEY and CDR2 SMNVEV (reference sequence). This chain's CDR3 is CASVGVGGPHREQFF. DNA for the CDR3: TGTGCCAGCGTCGGGGTTGGCGGGCCACACAGGGAGCAGTTCTTC.

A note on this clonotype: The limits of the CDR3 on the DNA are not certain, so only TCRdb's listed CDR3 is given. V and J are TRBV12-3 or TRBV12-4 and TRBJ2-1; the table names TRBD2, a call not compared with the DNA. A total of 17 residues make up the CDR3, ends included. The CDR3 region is CASSSAPGLASYNEQFF.

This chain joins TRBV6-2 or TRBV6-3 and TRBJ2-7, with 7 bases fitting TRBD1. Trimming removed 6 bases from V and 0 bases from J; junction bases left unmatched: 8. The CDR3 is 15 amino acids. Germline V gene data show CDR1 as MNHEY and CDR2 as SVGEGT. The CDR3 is CASSLQGITSYEQYF. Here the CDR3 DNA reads TGTGCCAGCAGCCTACAGGGGATTACCTCCTACGAGCAGTACTTC.

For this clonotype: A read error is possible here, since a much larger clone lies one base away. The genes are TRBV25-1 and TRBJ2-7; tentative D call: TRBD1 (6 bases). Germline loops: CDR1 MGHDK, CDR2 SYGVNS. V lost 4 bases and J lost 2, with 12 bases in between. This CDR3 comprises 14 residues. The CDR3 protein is CASSGYRETYEQYF. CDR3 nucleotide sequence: TGTGCCAGCAGTGGGTACAGGGAAACCTACGAGCAGTACTTC.

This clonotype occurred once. The CDR3 DNA is TGTGCCAGCAGCGGTCCCGGGGAGCTGTTTTTT. Translating it yields CASSGPGELFF. V and J are TRBV3-1 and TRBJ2-2; D is undetermined. In germline, CDR1 is LGHDT, CDR2 YNNKEL (reference sequence). Trimming took 5 bases from V and 6 from J, leaving 4 bases between them. The CDR3 spans 11 residues.